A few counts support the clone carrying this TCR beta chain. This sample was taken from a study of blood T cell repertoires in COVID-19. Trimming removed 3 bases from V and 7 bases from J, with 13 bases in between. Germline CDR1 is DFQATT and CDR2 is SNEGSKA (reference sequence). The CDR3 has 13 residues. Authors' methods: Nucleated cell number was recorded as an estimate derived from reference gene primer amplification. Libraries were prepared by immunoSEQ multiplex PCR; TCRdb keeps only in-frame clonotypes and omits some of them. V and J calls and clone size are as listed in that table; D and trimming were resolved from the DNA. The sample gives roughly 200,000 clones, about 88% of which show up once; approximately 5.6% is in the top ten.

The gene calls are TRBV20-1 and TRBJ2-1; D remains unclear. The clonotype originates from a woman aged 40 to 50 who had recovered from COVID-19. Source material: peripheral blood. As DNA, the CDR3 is TGCAGTGCTAGTGGAATTACATTAAATGAGCAGTTCTTC. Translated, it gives CSASGITLNEQFF.